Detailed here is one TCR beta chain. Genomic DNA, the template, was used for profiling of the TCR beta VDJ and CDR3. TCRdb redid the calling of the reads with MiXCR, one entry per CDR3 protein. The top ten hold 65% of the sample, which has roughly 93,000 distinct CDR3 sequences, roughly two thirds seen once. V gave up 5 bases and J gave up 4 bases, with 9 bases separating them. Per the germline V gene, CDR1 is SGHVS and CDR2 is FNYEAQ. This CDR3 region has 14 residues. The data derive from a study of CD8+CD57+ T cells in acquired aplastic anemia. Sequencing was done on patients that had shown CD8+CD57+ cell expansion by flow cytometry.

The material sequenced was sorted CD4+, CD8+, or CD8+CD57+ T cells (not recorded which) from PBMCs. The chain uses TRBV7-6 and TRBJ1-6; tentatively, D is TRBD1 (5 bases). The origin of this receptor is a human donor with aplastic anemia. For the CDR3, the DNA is TGTGCCAGCAGCACCCAGGGATATAATTCACCCCTCCACTTT. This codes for CASSTQGYNSPLHF.